This TCR beta chain was documented in a study of human T cells and chemical hapten exposure. Study-level information: Patients had diphenylcyclopropenone applied to the scalp weekly throughout the approximately 22-week study.

The time point is: patch test 2, 6 weeks after DPC sensitization. Treatment described: therapeutic diphenylcyclopropenone sensitization with weekly scalp DPC. Blood was drawn before each patch test was applied. TCRdb called the RACE reads again in MiXCR, with one record for every CDR3 protein. Among more than 85,000 distinct CDR3 sequences listed, 9.5% to 11% were seen once. The ends lost 2 bases at V and 13 bases at J; junction bases unmatched: 9. CDR1 and CDR2 from the germline V gene are SGHTA and FQGTGA. This CDR3 comprises 15 residues. Sequencing used whole blood, obtained in connection with sensitization to the hapten diphenylcyclopropenone (DPC). The TCR was taken from a man aged 35-49 years with alopecia areata. Some clones in this sample may be carry-over from other donors' samples. The chain is built from TRBV7-3 and TRBJ1-6, with 9 positions matching TRBD1. The CDR3 DNA is TGTGCCAGCAGCTTACTAGGACAGGGGCTTACCCCCCTCCACTTT. Amino acid sequence: CASSLLGQGLTPLHF.